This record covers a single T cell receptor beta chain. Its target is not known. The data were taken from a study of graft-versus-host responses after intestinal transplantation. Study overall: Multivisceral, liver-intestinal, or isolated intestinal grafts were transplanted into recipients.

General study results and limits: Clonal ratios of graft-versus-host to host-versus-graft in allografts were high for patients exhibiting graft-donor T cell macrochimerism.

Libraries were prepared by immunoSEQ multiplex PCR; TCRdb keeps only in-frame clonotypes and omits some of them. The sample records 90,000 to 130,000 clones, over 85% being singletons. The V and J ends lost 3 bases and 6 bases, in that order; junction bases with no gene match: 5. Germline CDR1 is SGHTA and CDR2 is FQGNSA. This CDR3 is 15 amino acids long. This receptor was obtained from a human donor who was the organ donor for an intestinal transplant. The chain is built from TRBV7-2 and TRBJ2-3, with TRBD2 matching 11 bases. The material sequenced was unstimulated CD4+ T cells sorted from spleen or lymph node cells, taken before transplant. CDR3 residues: CASSFIAGGVDTQYF. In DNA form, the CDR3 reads TGTGCCAGCAGCTTCATAGCGGGAGGGGTGGATACGCAGTATTTT.